The clone carrying this T cell receptor beta chain was detected a few times. Its antigen is currently unknown. The data were obtained in a study of cytomegalovirus exposure and HLA in healthy donors. Overall study findings and caveats: TCR beta V- and J-gene trimming was later associated with a missense DCLRE1C variant. Many donors carried some public TCRs, although rarity characterized most TCR sequences. Analysis was performed later, and it showed HLA-associated TCR beta chains to be more clonally expanded than equally common others.

The PCR had 60 Vbeta and 13 Jbeta primers. Only in-frame clones appear in the TCRdb table, and some are missing; sequencing was by immunoSEQ multiplex PCR. The sample records some 150,000 clones, approximately 84% being singletons. Material for sequencing was PBMCs. This clonotype was obtained from a woman between 18 and 29 years old in good health and CMV-seronegative.

The CDR3 is CASSHSLQQFF. The DNA for the CDR3 is TGTGCCAGTAGTCACTCCCTCCAGCAGTTCTTC. The J gene is TRBJ2-1, the V gene TRBV19, with D unresolved. The CDR3 consists of 11 residues. The V end lost 5 bases, the J end lost 11 bases, and 10 bases lay between the germline ends. The germline gives CDR1 LNHDA, CDR2 SQIVND (reference sequence).